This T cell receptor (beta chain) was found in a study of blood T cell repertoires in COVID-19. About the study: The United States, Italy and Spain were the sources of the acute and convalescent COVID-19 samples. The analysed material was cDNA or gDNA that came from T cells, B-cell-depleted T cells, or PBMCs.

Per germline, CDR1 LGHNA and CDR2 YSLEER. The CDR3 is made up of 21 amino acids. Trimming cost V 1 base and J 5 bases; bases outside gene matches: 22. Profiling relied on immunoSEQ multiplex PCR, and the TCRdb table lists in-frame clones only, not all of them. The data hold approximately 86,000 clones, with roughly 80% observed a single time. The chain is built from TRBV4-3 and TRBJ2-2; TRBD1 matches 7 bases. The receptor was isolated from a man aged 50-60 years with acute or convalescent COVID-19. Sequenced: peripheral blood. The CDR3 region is CASSQVSRDFRKGAGTGELFF. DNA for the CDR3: TGCGCCAGCAGCCAAGTTTCCCGTGACTTCCGGAAGGGGGCTGGGACCGGGGAGCTGTTTTTT.